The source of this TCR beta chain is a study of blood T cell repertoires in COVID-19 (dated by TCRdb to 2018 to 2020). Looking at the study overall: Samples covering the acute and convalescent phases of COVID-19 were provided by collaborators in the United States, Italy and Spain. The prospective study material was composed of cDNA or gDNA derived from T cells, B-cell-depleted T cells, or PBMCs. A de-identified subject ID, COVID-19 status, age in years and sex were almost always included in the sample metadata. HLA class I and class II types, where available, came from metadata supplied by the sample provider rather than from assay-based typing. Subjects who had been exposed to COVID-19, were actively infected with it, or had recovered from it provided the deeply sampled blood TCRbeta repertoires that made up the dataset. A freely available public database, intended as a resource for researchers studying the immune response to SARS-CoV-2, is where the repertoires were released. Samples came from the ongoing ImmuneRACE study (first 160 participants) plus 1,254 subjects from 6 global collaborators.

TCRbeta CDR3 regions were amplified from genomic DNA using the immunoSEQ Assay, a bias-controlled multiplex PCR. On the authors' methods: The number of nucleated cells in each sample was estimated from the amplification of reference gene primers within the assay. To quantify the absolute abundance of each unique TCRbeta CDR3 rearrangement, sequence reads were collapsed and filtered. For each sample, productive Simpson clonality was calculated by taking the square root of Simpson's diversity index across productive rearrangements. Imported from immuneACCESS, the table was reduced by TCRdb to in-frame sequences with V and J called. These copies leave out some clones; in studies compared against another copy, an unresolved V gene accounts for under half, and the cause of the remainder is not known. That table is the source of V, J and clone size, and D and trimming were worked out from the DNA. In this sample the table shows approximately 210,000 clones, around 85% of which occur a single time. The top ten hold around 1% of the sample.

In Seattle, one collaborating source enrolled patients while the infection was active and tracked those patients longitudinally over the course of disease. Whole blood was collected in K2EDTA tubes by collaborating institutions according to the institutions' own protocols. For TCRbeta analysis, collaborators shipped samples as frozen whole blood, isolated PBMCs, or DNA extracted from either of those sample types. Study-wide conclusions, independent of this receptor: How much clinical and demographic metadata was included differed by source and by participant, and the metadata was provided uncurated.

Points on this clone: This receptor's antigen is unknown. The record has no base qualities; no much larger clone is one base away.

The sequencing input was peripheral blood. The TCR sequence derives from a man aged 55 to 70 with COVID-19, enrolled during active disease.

The nucleotide sequence reads as follows: TGTGCCATCAGTGGTTCTGGGGGGGCCCTAGGGTCCCTCCACTTT. Translated, it gives CAISGSGGALGSLHF. This receptor chain uses TRBV10-3 and TRBJ1-6; perhaps TRBD1 is the D gene, with 6 bases matching. As encoded in the germline V gene, CDR1 is ENHRY while CDR2 is SYGVKD. Its CDR3 holds 15 amino acids, cysteine through phenylalanine. Just CDR3 DNA is preserved here, 45 bases in frame from base 1. The junction carries 21 bases between V and J, which are trimmed by 4 bases and 14 bases respectively.